This entry lists 10 T cell receptor beta chains sequenced from one sample in a study of Ad26.COV2.S vaccination and SARS-CoV-2 variants. Generated by immunoSEQ multiplex PCR, the TCRdb table keeps only in-frame clones and is missing some. The sample lists 250,000 or so clones, roughly nine tenths seen once, with 2.9% in the top ten. Treatment indicated: about 20 received Ad26.COV2.S at low or high dose, single or two shots; five or six received placebo; per-sample allocation not given. Sampling was performed 63 days after the first vaccine or placebo injection. Sequencing was performed on peripheral blood, taken in a trial of Ad26.COV2.S vaccine versus placebo. These receptors were obtained from a person between 18 and 65 years old who received the Ad26.COV2.S COVID-19 vaccine or a placebo.

This chain uses TRBV13 with TRBJ2-5; TRBD2 aligns across 7 bases. This CDR3 is built from 15 residues. Trimming took 5 bases from V and 1 from J; bases not matched to a gene: 7. Per germline, CDR1 PRHDT and CDR2 FYEKMQ (reference sequence). The CDR3 loop reads CASSETGLLQETQYF. The CDR3 DNA follows: TGTGCCAGCAGCGAAACGGGACTACTCCAAGAGACCCAGTACTTC.

The CDR3 bases are TGTGCCAGCAGTCCCACAGAGACCCAGTACTTC. This sequence encodes CASSPTETQYF. The J gene is TRBJ2-5, the V gene TRBV6-5; D is unclear. The CDR3 sequence is 11 residues long. Deletions cut 5 bases from V and 4 bases from J, with 5 bases between. CDR1 and CDR2 from the germline V gene are MNHEY and SVGAGI.

This clone was seen more than once but under ten times. The chain has TRBV21-1 and TRBJ1-6; the D call of TRBD1 is as the table states it, not checked on the DNA. TRBV21-1 has pseudogene status. CDR3 length equals 16 residues. CDR3 bases: TGTGCCAGCAGCAAAGGGACAGGGTCTTTTAATTCACCCCTCCACTTT. Protein sequence: CASSKGTGSFNSPLHF.

The J gene is TRBJ2-7, the V gene TRBV4-2; the D is unclear. The V gene lost 0 bases and the J gene lost 6 bases, with 6 bases spanning the gap. Germline CDR1 reads LGHNA; CDR2 reads YNFKEQ. The CDR3 is 12 amino acids. CDR3 in DNA: TGTGCCAGCAGCCAAGATTCCGTCGAGCAGTACTTC. Translation: CASSQDSVEQYF.

This chain connects TRBV20-1 to TRBJ1-5; D uncertain. The CDR3 covers 12 residues. The germline V and J ends were trimmed by 3 bases and 3 bases, with 6 bases remaining between them. The germline CDR1 and CDR2 sequences are DFQATT and SNEGSKA (reference sequence). The CDR3 spells CSASNINQPQHF. The CDR3 DNA reads as TGCAGTGCTAGTAATATCAATCAGCCCCAGCATTTT.

This chain links TRBV5-5 with TRBJ1-5, with 7 bases matching TRBD1. The J segment lost 6 bases and the V segment lost 5 bases, leaving 8 bases of the junction unmatched. The CDR3 loop spans 14 amino acids. Looked up from germline, CDR1 is SGHKS and CDR2 is YYEKEE (reference sequence). Here the CDR3 reads CASSVKGAGQPQHF. The CDR3 DNA reads as TGTGCCAGCAGTGTGAAGGGGGCTGGTCAGCCCCAGCATTTT.

As to this clone: Other DNA sequences within the sample encode an identical CDR3. This chain joins TRBV19 and TRBJ1-1; the D is unclear. Germline-derived CDR1 and CDR2 are LNHDA and SQIVND (reference sequence). This CDR3 has 14 amino acids. With 3 bases removed from V and 0 bases from J, the gap between germline ends came to 8 bases. This CDR3 is CASSMGTLNTEAFF. CDR3 coding DNA: TGTGCCAGTAGTATGGGCACCTTGAACACTGAAGCTTTCTTT. The complete variable domain, with remaining parts taken from reference TRBV19 and TRBJ1-1, reads DGGITQSPKYLFRKEGQNVTLSCEQNLNHDAMYWYRQDPGQGLRLIYYSQIVNDFQKGDIAEGYSVSREKKESFPLTVTSAQKNPTAFYLCASSMGTLNTEAFFGQGTRLTVV.

The chain has TRBV6-5 and TRBJ2-1; 8 positions agree with TRBD2. Germline loops: CDR1 MNHEY, CDR2 SVGAGI. The CDR3 loop spans 15 amino acids. V was pared by 6 bases and J by 4 bases, with 8 bases of the junction left unmatched. The CDR3 protein is CASSSIAGLYNEQFF. DNA of the CDR3: TGTGCCAGCAGCTCCATAGCGGGGCTGTACAATGAGCAGTTCTTC.

This clone appeared a few times. The chain carries TRBV6-2 or TRBV6-3 and TRBJ1-5; the match to TRBD1 covers 7 bases. J lost 4 bases, V lost 4 bases, and 7 bases had no gene match. Germline CDR1 is MNHEY and CDR2 is SVGEGT. This CDR3 is 15 amino acids long. The CDR3 region has the DNA TGTGCCAGCAGTTCCCAGACAGGGAGGAATCAGCCCCAGCATTTT. Amino acid sequence: CASSSQTGRNQPQHF.

V gene TRBV6-2 or TRBV6-3 combines with J gene TRBJ1-2; no firm D call. V shed 4 bases and J shed 4 bases, with 4 bases lying between them. Germline CDR1 is MNHEY and CDR2 is SVGEGT. This CDR3 spans 11 amino acids. The CDR3, as DNA: TGTGCCAGCAGTTTCCCCTATGGCTACACCTTC. It translates to CASSFPYGYTF.